This T cell receptor (beta chain) was sequenced during a study of blood T cell repertoires in COVID-19. V dropped 4 bases and J dropped 1; count of bases not matched to a gene: 4. Germline loops: CDR1 SGHRS, CDR2 YFSETQ. This CDR3 comprises 15 residues. Original processing methods: Nucleated cell number was recorded as an estimate derived from reference gene primer amplification. TCRdb keeps only in-frame clones here, not all; method: immunoSEQ multiplex PCR. D and trimming come from the DNA, and the V and J calls and clone size come from that table. Of 300,000 to 400,000 clones in the sample, roughly 88% were seen once. A single count supports this clone.

Sequencing input: PBMCs or T cells enriched from blood (not recorded which). This clonotype originated in a woman in her twenties or thirties with acute COVID-19. The chain carries TRBV5-1 and TRBJ2-3, with 9 positions matching TRBD2. The CDR3 sequence: CASSPASGGTDTQYF. DNA for the CDR3: TGCGCCAGCAGCCCGGCTAGCGGGGGCACAGATACGCAGTATTTT. The full variable domain, with the rest looked up from reference TRBV5-1 and TRBJ2-3, is KAGVTQTPRYLIKTRGQQVTLSCSPISGHRSVSWYQQTPGQGLQFLFEYFSETQRNKGNFPGRFSGRQFSNSRSEMNVSTLELGDSALYLCASSPASGGTDTQYFGPGTRLTVL.